This TCR beta chain was captured by sequencing in a study of OX40 agonist ivuxolimab in advanced cancers. A note on the overall study: Ivuxolimab was an agonistic, fully human IgG2 monoclonal antibody directed against OX40 (CD134), a costimulatory receptor. Intravenous ivuxolimab was administered to patients every 2 weeks at six dose levels: 0.01, 0.1, 0.3, 1.5, 3 and 10 mg/kg. Of the approximately 53 patients in dose escalation, about 20 had hepatocellular carcinoma, about 15 had melanoma, 9 had renal cell carcinoma and 9 had head and neck cancer. The dose-escalation cohort was 80% to 90% male with a mean age of approximately 59 years, ranging from 23 to 79. Patients were allowed to have had prior anti-PD-1, anti-PD-L1 or anti-CTLA-4 therapy, and roughly 40% of the dose-escalation patients had previously received checkpoint inhibitors. Three dose-escalation patients achieved partial responses, one with hepatocellular carcinoma and two with cutaneous melanoma. Peripheral TCRbeta sequencing was intended to test whether TCR sequence diversity was altered and clonal T-cell expansion was caused by ivuxolimab. The paper covers the monotherapy dose-escalation part of the phase I ivuxolimab trial, which included N ≈ 57 patients. Overall study outcomes, separate from this receptor: At doses of 0.1 to 3.0 mg/kg, clonal expansion of both CD4+ and CD8+ blood T cells was observed from baseline to week 6. Partial responders in the 0.1-3.0 mg/kg groups had among the lowest normalized peripheral clonal expansion, especially among CD8+ T cells. After ivuxolimab, expanded clones were on average more numerous among CD8+ T cells than among CD4+ T cells. Low levels of normalized T-cell clonal expansion were also seen in some nonresponding patients. Antigen specificity was not determined for the clonally expanded peripheral T cells.

Genomic DNA was isolated from the sorted cells so that the TCRbeta CDR3 region could be sequenced. The immunoSEQ Assay was used for sequencing of TCRbeta CDR3 regions. TCRdb stores this immuneACCESS table with in-frame sequences only. Part of the clones is absent; in the studies checked, under half of the shortfall reflects unresolved V genes, and no reason is known for the rest. Recorded for this sample are more than 65,000 clones; around 93% of them occurred a single time. Clones ranked in the top ten supply approximately 1% of the sample. Patients with a history of autoimmune disease or receiving systemic immunosuppression were excluded from the trial. Peripheral blood for TCR sequencing was drawn from every dose cohort at baseline, at cycle 4 day 1 and at cycle 7 day 1. Samples were obtained from an open-label, multicenter, first-in-human phase I dose-escalation trial of ivuxolimab. Adults with locally advanced or metastatic melanoma, renal cell, hepatocellular, or head and neck squamous cell carcinoma were enrolled in the trial. Before TCR sequencing, CD4+ T cells and CD8+ T cells from peripheral blood were sorted into separate populations.

With respect to this clone: It lacks a known antigen. Nothing much larger sits one base from this clone, and base qualities are not available.

Source: CD4+ or CD8+ T cells sorted from blood, taken in a trial of the OX40 agonist ivuxolimab. The source is an adult with an advanced solid tumor such as melanoma, head and neck, liver or kidney cancer.

The CDR3 reads as follows: CASSVTGNTEAFF. The nucleotide sequence is TGTGCCAGCAGCGTTACGGGGAACACTGAAGCTTTCTTT. The chain was built from TRBV9 and TRBJ1-1, with the identity of the D gene unclear. Inclusive of the bounding cysteine and phenylalanine, the CDR3 is 13 residues long. Here the CDR3 DNA is all that survives: 39 bases in frame from base 1. In the germline V gene, CDR1 corresponds to SGDLS and CDR2 to YYNGEE. The V and J ends are trimmed by 2 bases and 1 base, leaving 6 bases between them.